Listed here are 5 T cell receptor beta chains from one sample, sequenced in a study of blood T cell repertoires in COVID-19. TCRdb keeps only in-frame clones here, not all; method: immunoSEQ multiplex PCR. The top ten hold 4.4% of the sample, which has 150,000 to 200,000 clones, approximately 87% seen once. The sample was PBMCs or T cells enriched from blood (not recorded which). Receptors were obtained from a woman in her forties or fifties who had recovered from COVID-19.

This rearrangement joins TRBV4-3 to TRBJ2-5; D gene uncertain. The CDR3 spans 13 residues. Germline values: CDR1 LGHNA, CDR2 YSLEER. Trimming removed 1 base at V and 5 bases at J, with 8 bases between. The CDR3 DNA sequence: TGCGCCAGCAGCCAAGCCGTGAGGGAGACCCAGTACTTC. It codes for CASSQAVRETQYF.

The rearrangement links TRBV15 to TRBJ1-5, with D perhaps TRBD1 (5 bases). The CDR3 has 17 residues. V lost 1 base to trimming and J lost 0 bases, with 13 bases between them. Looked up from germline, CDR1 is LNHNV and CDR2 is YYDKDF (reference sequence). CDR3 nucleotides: TGTGCCACCAGCAGAGGCGGGACGGGGGATAGCAATCAGCCCCAGCATTTT. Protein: CATSRGGTGDSNQPQHF.

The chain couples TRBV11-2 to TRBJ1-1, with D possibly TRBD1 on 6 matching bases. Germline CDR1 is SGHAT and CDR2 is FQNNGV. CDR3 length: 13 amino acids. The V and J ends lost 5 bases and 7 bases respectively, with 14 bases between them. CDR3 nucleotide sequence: TGTGCCAGCAGCATTCGGGACACCCATGAAGCTTTCTTT. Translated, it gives CASSIRDTHEAFF.

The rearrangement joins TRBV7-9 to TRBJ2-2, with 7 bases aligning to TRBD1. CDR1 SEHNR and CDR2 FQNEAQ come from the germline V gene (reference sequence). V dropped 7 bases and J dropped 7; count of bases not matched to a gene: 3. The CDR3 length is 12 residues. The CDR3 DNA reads TGTGCCAGCACCCCAGGGGGCGGGGAGCTGTTTTTT. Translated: CASTPGGGELFF.

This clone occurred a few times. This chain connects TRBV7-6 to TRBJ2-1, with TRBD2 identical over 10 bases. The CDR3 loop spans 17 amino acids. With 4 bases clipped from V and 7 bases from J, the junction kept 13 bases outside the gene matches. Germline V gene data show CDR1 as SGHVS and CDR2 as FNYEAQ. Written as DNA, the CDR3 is TGTGCCAGCAGCTCCTCTGCCCTAGCGGGGGCTTCAAATGAGCAGTTCTTC. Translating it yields CASSSSALAGASNEQFF. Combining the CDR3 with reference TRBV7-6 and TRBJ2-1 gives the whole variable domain GAGVSQSPRYKVTKRGQDVALRCDPISGHVSLYWYRQALGQGPEFLTYFNYEAQQDKSGLPNDRFSAERPEGSISTLTIQRTEQRDSAMYRCASSSSALAGASNEQFFGPGTRLTVL.